This T cell receptor (beta chain) originates from a study of shared clonotypes between healthy human individuals. Study-level information: CD4 naive and memory got three plates each, CD8 naive two, CD8 memory one.

Details on this clone: Its target is unknown. Other DNA sequences in this specimen translate into the identical CDR3.

Overall study results and limits: In general, naive subsets displayed greater estimated richness than memory subsets did. Across four donors, naive CD4 shared roughly 5%, naive CD8 approximately 3.5%, memory CD4 roughly 2.5%, memory CD8 approximately 0.4%.

Germline V gene lookup returns CDR1 SGHAT and CDR2 FQNNGV. The CDR3 spans 13 residues. V dropped 3 bases and J dropped 0 bases, with 6 bases sitting between them. Only in-frame clones appear in the TCRdb table, and some are missing; sequencing was by immunoSEQ multiplex PCR. Among millions of clones listed, approximately 95% were seen once. The naive CD8 subset, CD45RO-negative cells positively selected for CCR7, excluded terminally differentiated effector memory CD45RA+ cells. The chain couples TRBV11-2 to TRBJ2-7; tentatively, D is TRBD1 or TRBD2 (5 bases each). Specimen: naive CD8+ T cells sorted from blood. The clonotype comes from a man between 18 and 35 years old in good health. For the CDR3, the DNA is TGTGCCAGCAGCTTGGGACCCTCCTACGAGCAGTACTTC. It is translated as CASSLGPSYEQYF. Filled out from reference TRBV11-2 and TRBJ2-7, the complete variable domain reads EAGVAQSPRYKIIEKRQSVAFWCNPISGHATLYWYQQILGQGPKLLIQFQNNGVVDDSQLPKDRFSAERLKGVDSTLKIQPAKLEDSAVYLCASSLGPSYEQYFGPGTRLTVT.